Detailed here is one T cell receptor beta chain. As yet, its antigen is unknown. This record comes from a study of cytomegalovirus exposure and HLA in healthy donors. Study-wide points: A few chains linked to CMV were shown in vitro to be specific for CMV antigens.

Both 60 Vbeta primers and 13 Jbeta primers went into the PCR. Clones were read by immunoSEQ multiplex PCR, and TCRdb kept only the in-frame ones, dropping some. The table lists 120,000 or so clones, 70% to 85% of them singletons. This CDR3 is built from 13 residues. J lost 10 bases, V lost 6 bases, and 9 bases had no gene match. The germline gives CDR1 SGHNT, CDR2 YYREEE (reference sequence). This rearrangement joins TRBV5-4 to TRBJ2-5; the match to TRBD2 covers 10 bases. Specimen: PBMCs. The receptor was isolated from a young man in good health and CMV-seronegative. The CDR3 DNA reads as TGTGCCAGCAAAAACGAACTAGCGGGAATCCAGTACTTC. Amino acids: CASKNELAGIQYF.